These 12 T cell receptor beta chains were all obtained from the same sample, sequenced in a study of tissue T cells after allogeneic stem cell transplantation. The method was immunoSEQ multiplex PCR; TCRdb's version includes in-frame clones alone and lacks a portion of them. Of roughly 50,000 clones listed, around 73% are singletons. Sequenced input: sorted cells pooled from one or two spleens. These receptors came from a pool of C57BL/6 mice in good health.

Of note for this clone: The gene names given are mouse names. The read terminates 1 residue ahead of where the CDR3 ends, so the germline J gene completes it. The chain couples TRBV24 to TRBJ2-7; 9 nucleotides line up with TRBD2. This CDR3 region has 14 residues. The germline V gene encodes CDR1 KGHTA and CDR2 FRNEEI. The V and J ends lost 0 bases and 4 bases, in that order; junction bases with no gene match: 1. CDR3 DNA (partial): TGTGCCAGCAGTCTGTACTGGGGGGGTTATGAACAGTAC. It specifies CASSLYWGGYEQY. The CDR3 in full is CASSLYWGGYEQYF.

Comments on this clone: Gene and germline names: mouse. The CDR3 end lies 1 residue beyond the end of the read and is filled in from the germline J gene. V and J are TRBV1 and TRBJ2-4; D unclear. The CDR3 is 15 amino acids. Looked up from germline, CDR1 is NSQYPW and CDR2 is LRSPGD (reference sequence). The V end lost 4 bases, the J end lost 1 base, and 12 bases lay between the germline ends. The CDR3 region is CTCSDRRKGQNTLYF. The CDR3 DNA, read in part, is TGCACCTGCAGTGATAGGAGAAAAGGTCAAAACACCTTGTAC.

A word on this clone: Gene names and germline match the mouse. CDR3 DNA, as far as it was read: TGTGCCAGCAGCCAAGATAAATATAGTGCAGAAACGCTGTAT. Its protein product is CASSQDKYSAETLY. In full, the CDR3 is CASSQDKYSAETLYF. V and J are TRBV2 and TRBJ2-3; D ambiguous. The read halts 1 residue ahead of the CDR3 end, with the missing end drawn from the germline J gene. The CDR3 is made up of 15 amino acids. Germline CDR1 is LGHNA and CDR2 is YSYQKL. Trimming cost V 0 bases and J 0 bases, with 7 bases left between them.

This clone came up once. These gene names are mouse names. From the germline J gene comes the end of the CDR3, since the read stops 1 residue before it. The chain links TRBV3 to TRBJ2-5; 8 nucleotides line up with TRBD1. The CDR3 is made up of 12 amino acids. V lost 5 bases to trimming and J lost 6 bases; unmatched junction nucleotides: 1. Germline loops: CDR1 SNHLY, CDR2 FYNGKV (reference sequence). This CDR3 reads CASSRDRDTQYF. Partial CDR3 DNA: TGTGCCAGCAGCAGGGACAGGGACACCCAGTAC.

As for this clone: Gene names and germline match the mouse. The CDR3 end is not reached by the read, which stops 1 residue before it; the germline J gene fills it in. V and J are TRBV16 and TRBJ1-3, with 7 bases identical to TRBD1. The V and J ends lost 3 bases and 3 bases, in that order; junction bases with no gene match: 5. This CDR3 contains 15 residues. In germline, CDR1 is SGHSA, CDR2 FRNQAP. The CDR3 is CASSFVGGFGNTLYF. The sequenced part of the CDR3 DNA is TGTGCAAGCAGCTTCGTAGGGGGCTTTGGAAATACGCTCTAT.

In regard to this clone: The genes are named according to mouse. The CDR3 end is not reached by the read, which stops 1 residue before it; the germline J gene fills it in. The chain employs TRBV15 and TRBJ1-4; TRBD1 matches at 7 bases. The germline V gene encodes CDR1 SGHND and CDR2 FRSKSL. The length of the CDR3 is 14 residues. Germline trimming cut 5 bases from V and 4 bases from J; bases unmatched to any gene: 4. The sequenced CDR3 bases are TGTGCCAGCAGTACCGGGACAGTCAACGAAAGATTATTT. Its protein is CASSTGTVNERLF. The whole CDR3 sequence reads CASSTGTVNERLFF.

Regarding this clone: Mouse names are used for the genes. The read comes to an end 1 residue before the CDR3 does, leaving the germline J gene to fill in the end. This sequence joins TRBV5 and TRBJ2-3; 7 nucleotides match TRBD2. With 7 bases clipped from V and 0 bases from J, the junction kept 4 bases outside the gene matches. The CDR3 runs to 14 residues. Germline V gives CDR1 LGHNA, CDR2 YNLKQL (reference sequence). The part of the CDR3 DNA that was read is TGTGCCAGCAAACTGGGGATTAGTGCAGAAACGCTGTAT. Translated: CASKLGISAETLY. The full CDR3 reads CASKLGISAETLYF.

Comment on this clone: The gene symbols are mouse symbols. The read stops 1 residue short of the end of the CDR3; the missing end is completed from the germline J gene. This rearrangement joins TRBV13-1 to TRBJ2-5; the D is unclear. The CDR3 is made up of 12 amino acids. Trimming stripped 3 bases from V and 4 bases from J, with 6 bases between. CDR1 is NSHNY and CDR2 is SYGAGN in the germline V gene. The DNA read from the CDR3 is TGTGCCAGCAGTGGGTGGGAAGACACCCAGTAC. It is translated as CASSGWEDTQY. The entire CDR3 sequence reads CASSGWEDTQYF.

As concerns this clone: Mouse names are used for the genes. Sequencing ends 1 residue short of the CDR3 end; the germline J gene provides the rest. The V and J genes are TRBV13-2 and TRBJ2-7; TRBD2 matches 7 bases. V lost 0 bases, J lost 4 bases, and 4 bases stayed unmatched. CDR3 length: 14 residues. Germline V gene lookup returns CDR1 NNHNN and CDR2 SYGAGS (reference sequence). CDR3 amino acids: CASGDDLGVYEQYF. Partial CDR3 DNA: TGTGCCAGCGGTGATGATCTGGGGGTTTATGAACAGTAC.

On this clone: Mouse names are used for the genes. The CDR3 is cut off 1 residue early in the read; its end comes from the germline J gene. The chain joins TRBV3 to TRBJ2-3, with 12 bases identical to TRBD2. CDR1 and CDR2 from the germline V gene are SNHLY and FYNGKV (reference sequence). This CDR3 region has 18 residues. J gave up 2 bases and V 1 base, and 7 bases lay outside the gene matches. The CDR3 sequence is CASSLDSGLGGFAETLYF. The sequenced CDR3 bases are TGTGCCAGCAGCTTAGACTCGGGACTGGGGGGCTTTGCAGAAACGCTGTAT.

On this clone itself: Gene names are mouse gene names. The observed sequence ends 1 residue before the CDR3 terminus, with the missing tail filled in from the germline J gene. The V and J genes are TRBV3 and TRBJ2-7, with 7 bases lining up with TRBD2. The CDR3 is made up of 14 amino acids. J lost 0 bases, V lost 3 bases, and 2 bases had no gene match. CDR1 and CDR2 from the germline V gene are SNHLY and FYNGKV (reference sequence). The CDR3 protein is CASSFLGVSYEQYF. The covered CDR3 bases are TGTGCCAGCAGCTTTCTGGGGGTCTCCTATGAACAGTAC.

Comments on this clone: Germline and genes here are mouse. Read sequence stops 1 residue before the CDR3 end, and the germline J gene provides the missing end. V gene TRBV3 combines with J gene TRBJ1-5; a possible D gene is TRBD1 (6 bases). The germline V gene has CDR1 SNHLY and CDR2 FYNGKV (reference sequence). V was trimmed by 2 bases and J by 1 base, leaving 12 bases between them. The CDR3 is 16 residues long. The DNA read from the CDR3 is TGTGCCAGCAGCTTAAAAGAGGGACAAAACAACCAGGCTCCGCTT. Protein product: CASSLKEGQNNQAPL. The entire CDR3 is CASSLKEGQNNQAPLF.